This T cell receptor (beta chain) comes out of a study of blood T cell repertoires in COVID-19. For the study at large: Donors in the United States, Italy and Spain gave samples during acute or convalescent COVID-19. The cDNA or gDNA used as material had been derived from T cells, B-cell-depleted T cells, or PBMCs.

Clones were sequenced by immunoSEQ multiplex PCR, and TCRdb holds only the in-frame ones, with some missing. The sample holds 200,000 to 300,000 clones; about 85% are singletons and the top ten take 3%. Germline-derived CDR1 and CDR2 are MDHEN and SYDVKM. The CDR3 totals 12 residues. The V gene lost 10 bases and the J gene lost 2 bases, with 11 bases spanning the gap. The receptor's source is a man aged 18 to 35 with active or convalescent COVID-19. The gene calls are TRBV28 and TRBJ1-2; D unresolved. Sequences were obtained from peripheral blood. DNA of the CDR3: TGTGCCACATTACAGCTAAACTATGGCTACACCTTC. Protein product: CATLQLNYGYTF.